This TCR beta chain was obtained from a study of siplizumab effects on memory and regulatory T cells (dated by TCRdb to the late 2010s). Some background on the complete study: The study examined how the anti-CD2 antibody siplizumab affects alloreactive T-cell subsets in allogeneic mixed lymphocyte reactions built from human PBMCs.

Paper-wide results and their limitations: Because sequences at frequencies below about 10^-5 were poorly captured, only a minor fraction of alloreactive clones could be mapped back to unstimulated subsets. The suppressive function of proliferating Tregs from siplizumab cultures was not functionally confirmed. For roughly 75-95% of proliferating CD4+ or CD8+ clones, no naive or memory phenotype could be assigned. Among mappable alloreactive CD4+ clones, the Treg-derived fraction averaged around 70% with siplizumab versus roughly 25% in control reactions. The cumulative frequency of alloreactive sequences traceable to unstimulated CD4+ memory T cells was significantly reduced by siplizumab. Unstimulated naive T cells appeared more diverse than memory T cells, and naive cells seemed to contribute substantially to the alloresponse.

The CDR3, cysteine through phenylalanine, is 14 amino acids long. The sequence is cut down to CDR3 DNA, 42 bases in frame from base 1. Based on the germline V gene, the CDR1 and CDR2 sequences are MGHRA and YSYEKL. Deletion took 0 bases off V and 7 bases off J, with a span of 10 bases between the germline ends. TCRbeta CDR3 sequencing was performed on sorted unstimulated T cells and on proliferating T cells recovered from mixed lymphocyte reactions. Fresh whole blood from over eight HLA-typed healthy donors served as the source for isolating PBMCs. The library was obtained by the immunoSEQ multiplex PCR assay. Each sample had 90,000 to 100,000 TCR templates assayed by the deep sequencing platform. Genomic DNA extracted from sorted T cells was the material used for TCRbeta CDR3 sequencing. On the study's bioinformatics: The R programming language was used for clonal analysis of TCRbeta CDR3 data. Unstimulated samples were compared with post-reaction CFSE-low samples to define alloreactive CD4+ and CD8+ clones. By matching sequences to the repertoires of sorted unstimulated Treg and non-Treg cells, each alloreactive CD4+ clone was assigned a regulatory or non-regulatory origin. In its TCRdb copy, this immuneACCESS table keeps in-frame sequences only and misses some clones. Where compared with another copy, unresolved V genes explain less than half of these, and the others have no known cause. V, J and clone size reflect that table, while D and trimming were determined from the DNA. In this sample the table shows 90,000 to 95,000 clones, 90% to 95% of which occur a single time. The ten largest clones take up 5% to 7% of the sample.

Concerning this clone itself: No antigen is known for it. The record has no base qualities; no much larger clone is one base away.

Sequencing was done on a sample of CD8+ T cells sorted from blood. This clonotype was obtained from a human donor in good health. This chain is built from TRBV4-1 and TRBJ2-1; no confident D gene assignment can be made. The CDR3 region: CASSQELIINEQFF. Read as DNA, the sequence is TGCGCCAGCAGCCAAGAATTAATTATTAATGAGCAGTTCTTC.